The 30 T cell receptor beta chains below were found in one sample sequenced in a study of T cell responses to AZD1222 COVID-19 vaccine. Libraries were prepared by immunoSEQ multiplex PCR; TCRdb keeps only in-frame clonotypes and omits some of them. The repertoire holds over 100,000 clones, with approximately 87% as singletons. The input for sequencing was peripheral blood, taken on day 0 of AZD1222 vaccination. The receptors were sampled from an adult in good health.

J is TRBJ2-7 and V is TRBV6-5; D ambiguous. V lost 5 bases and J lost 0, with 8 bases in between. CDR1 MNHEY and CDR2 SVGAGI come from the germline V gene. This CDR3 region has 13 residues. The CDR3 loop is CASSKRLSYEQYF. As DNA, the CDR3 is TGTGCCAGCAGTAAAAGACTCTCCTACGAGCAGTACTTC.

The rearrangement uses TRBV13 and TRBJ2-3, with a weak D call TRBD2 (6 bases). Per the germline V gene, CDR1 is PRHDT and CDR2 is FYEKMQ (reference sequence). The CDR3 loop spans 15 amino acids. Deletions cut 6 bases from V and 1 base from J, with 14 bases between. The CDR3 DNA is TGTGCCAGCAGGCGAGGGGACTTAGGCACAGATACGCAGTATTTT. Translating it yields CASRRGDLGTDTQYF.

In this sample, this clone turned up a few times. This chain uses TRBV2 with TRBJ2-7; no clear D gene. Germline CDR1 reads SNHLY; CDR2 reads FYNNEI. The V end lost 0 bases, the J end lost 2 bases, and 8 bases lay between the germline ends. The CDR3 sequence is 14 residues long. In DNA form, the CDR3 reads TGTGCCAGCAGTGAAGCCCCCGCAGCCTACGAGCAGTACTTC. As protein: CASSEAPAAYEQYF.

The gene calls are TRBV21-1 and TRBJ2-7. TRBV21-1 is described as a pseudogene. CDR3 length equals 15 residues. The CDR3 here is CASKRTGPSPYEQYF. CDR3 coding DNA: TGTGCCAGCAAGAGAACGGGGCCTTCCCCCTACGAGCAGTACTTC.

V and J are TRBV7-2 and TRBJ2-1, with 10 bases aligning to TRBD2. Germline lookup yields CDR1 SGHTA and CDR2 FQGNSA. The CDR3 extends over 16 amino acids. Trimming removed 3 bases from V and 12 bases from J; junction bases left unmatched: 14. This chain's CDR3 is CASSLMILAGQSGQFF. DNA of the CDR3: TGTGCCAGCAGCTTGATGATACTAGCGGGGCAATCCGGGCAGTTCTTC.

The genes are TRBV5-4 and TRBJ1-1; D gene ambiguous. The CDR3 runs 12 residues. Germline CDR1 SGHNT, CDR2 YYREEE (reference sequence). Trimming removed 3 bases from V and 5 bases from J, with 8 bases in between. The CDR3 DNA sequence: TGTGCCAGCAGCTCTGTAGGTACTGAAGCTTTCTTT. Protein: CASSSVGTEAFF.

The V call is TRBV10-3, the J call TRBJ2-4; tentative D call: TRBD1 (6 bases). V lost 3 bases, J lost 7 bases, and 10 bases lay in between. Germline loops: CDR1 ENHRY, CDR2 SYGVKD. This CDR3 region has 13 residues. DNA of the CDR3: TGTGCCATCAGTGAAAACAGGGTGAACATTCAGTACTTC. Protein sequence: CAISENRVNIQYF.

This CDR3 is CASSPKGRGVNNEQFF. The CDR3 bases are TGTGCCAGCAGCCCAAAGGGCCGGGGGGTCAACAATGAGCAGTTCTTC. The chain combines TRBV11-1 with TRBJ2-1; TRBD2 matches at 7 bases. Germline assignment: CDR1 SGHAT and CDR2 FQDESV (reference sequence). V lost 5 bases to trimming and J lost 5 bases; unmatched junction nucleotides: 12. The CDR3 sequence is 16 residues long.

CDR3 amino acids: CASRTGPENEKLFF. CDR3 nucleotides: TGTGCCAGCAGGACAGGGCCGGAAAATGAAAAACTGTTTTTT. The genes are TRBV6-5 and TRBJ1-4, with TRBD1 identical over 7 bases. The CDR3 is 14 amino acids. Germline-derived CDR1 and CDR2 are MNHEY and SVGAGI. Losses at the gene ends were 6 bases for V and 5 bases for J; bases not matched to a gene: 6.

The chain has TRBV6-2 or TRBV6-3 and TRBJ1-5; 8 nucleotides agree with TRBD1. Per germline, CDR1 MNHEY and CDR2 SVGEGT. The length of the CDR3 is 14 residues. Trimming removed 5 bases from V and 3 bases from J; junction bases left unmatched: 3. CDR3 region: CASSKQGDNQPQHF. The DNA for the CDR3 is TGTGCCAGCAGTAAACAGGGGGACAATCAGCCCCAGCATTTT.

The genes are TRBV19 and TRBJ1-5; the D is unclear. CDR1 and CDR2 from the germline V gene are LNHDA and SQIVND (reference sequence). The V end lost 5 bases, the J end lost 2 bases, and 22 bases lay between the germline ends. This CDR3 region has 18 residues. CDR3 bases: TGTGCCAGTAGTCTAAGGGAGATCCAGAGTCTGGGCAATCAGCCCCAGCATTTT. It translates to CASSLREIQSLGNQPQHF.

The CDR3 here is CASSQVEGGGRGYTF. In DNA form, the CDR3 reads TGCGCCAGCAGCCAAGTTGAGGGAGGAGGTCGTGGCTACACCTTC. V is TRBV4-3 and J is TRBJ1-2; D uncertain. In germline, CDR1 is LGHNA, CDR2 YSLEER. The length of the CDR3 is 15 residues. Trimming pared 1 base from V and 7 bases from J, leaving 16 bases between.

The chain combines TRBV12-3 or TRBV12-4 with TRBJ2-7, with a tentative D call TRBD1 (5 bases). V lost 8 bases, J lost 2 bases, and 13 bases lay in between. This CDR3 region has 13 residues. CDR3 loop: CASSGYRPYEQYF. CDR3 nucleotide sequence: TGTGCCAGCTCAGGGTATCGACCCTACGAGCAGTACTTC.

The rearrangement uses TRBV19 and TRBJ2-2, with D hard to call. CDR3 size: 13 residues. Germline CDR1 reads LNHDA; CDR2 reads SQIVND (reference sequence). Trimming shortened V by 0 bases and J by 4 bases, and 3 bases separated the two germline ends. CDR3 DNA sequence: TGTGCCAGTAGTATAGACGGCACCGGGGAGCTGTTTTTT. Protein product: CASSIDGTGELFF. Combining the CDR3 with reference TRBV19 and TRBJ2-2 gives the whole variable domain DGGITQSPKYLFRKEGQNVTLSCEQNLNHDAMYWYRQDPGQGLRLIYYSQIVNDFQKGDIAEGYSVSREKKESFPLTVTSAQKNPTAFYLCASSIDGTGELFFGEGSRLTVL.

The chain links TRBV4-2 to TRBJ2-7, with a tentative D call TRBD2 (6 bases). The CDR3 runs 16 residues. The V end was cut by 2 bases, the J end by 7 bases, with 21 bases between. Per the germline V gene, CDR1 is LGHNA and CDR2 is YNFKEQ. Here the CDR3 DNA reads TGTGCCAGCAGCCAATTTACTAGCAGGGACTCCTGGGAGCAGTACTTC. This translates into CASSQFTSRDSWEQYF.

The chain joins TRBV3-1 (or the pseudogene TRBV3-2) to TRBJ1-6, with TRBD1 matching over 8 bases. The germline gives CDR1 LGHDT, CDR2 YNNKEL (reference sequence). Unmatched junction bases numbered 6, after V lost 4 bases and J lost 10 bases. The CDR3 has 14 residues. The CDR3 protein is CASSLGQGGSPLHF. The DNA of the CDR3 is TGTGCCAGCAGCCTCGGACAGGGAGGCTCACCCCTCCACTTT.

The gene calls are TRBV2 and TRBJ1-2, with D uncertain. The germline V and J ends were trimmed by 7 bases and 4 bases, with 7 bases remaining between them. The CDR3 has 11 residues. In germline, CDR1 is SNHLY, CDR2 FYNNEI. The CDR3 DNA follows: TGTGCCAGCAAGATCGTCTATGGCTACACCTTC. Its protein is CASKIVYGYTF.

The CDR3 DNA sequence: TGTGCCAGCAGCTTAAGGGGGTTGGGGAATTCACCCCTCCACTTT. Its translation is CASSLRGLGNSPLHF. The J gene is TRBJ1-6, the V gene TRBV7-3; weak D call: TRBD1 (5 bases). Per the germline V gene, CDR1 is SGHTA and CDR2 is FQGTGA. The CDR3 has 15 residues. Deletions cut 1 base from V and 7 bases from J, with 11 bases between. The full variable domain, rest sourced from reference TRBV7-3 and TRBJ1-6, is GAGVSQTPSNKVTEKGKYVELRCDPISGHTALYWYRQSLGQGPEFLIYFQGTGAADDSGLPNDRFFAVRPEGSVSTLKIQRTERGDSAVYLCASSLRGLGNSPLHFGNGTRLTVT.

This clone was counted once. The chain links TRBV28 to TRBJ1-6; TRBD1 matches 11 bases. With V trimmed by 8 bases and J by 8 bases, 8 bases remained unmatched. Per germline, CDR1 MDHEN and CDR2 SYDVKM. The CDR3 covers 15 residues. As DNA, the CDR3 is TGTGCCAGCGGAAGCCCGGGACAGGGGGATTCACCCCTCCACTTT. Protein sequence: CASGSPGQGDSPLHF.

V gene TRBV5-1 combines with J gene TRBJ2-1, with D hard to call. Trimming removed 4 bases from V and 4 bases from J, with 18 bases in between. The CDR3 spans 16 residues. Germline V gene sequence: CDR1 SGHRS, CDR2 YFSETQ. CDR3 DNA sequence: TGCGCCAGCAGCCCCCTTTCTGGGTCGGAGTACAATGAGCAGTTCTTC. Translating gives CASSPLSGSEYNEQFF.

The chain is built from TRBV12-5 and TRBJ1-1, with D unresolved. The CDR3 covers 17 residues. Per germline, CDR1 LGHNT and CDR2 FRNRAP. Trimming took 0 bases from V and 1 from J, leaving 15 bases between them. CDR3: CASGLVHILRGNTEAFF. The CDR3 nucleotides are TGTGCTAGTGGTTTGGTACATATTCTGCGAGGGAACACTGAAGCTTTCTTT.

A remark on this clone: One end of the junction fails to match germline, which may point to a read error. V gene TRBV29-1 combines with J gene TRBJ1-2; tentative D call: TRBD1 (6 bases). This CDR3 is built from 13 residues. Germline lookup yields CDR1 SQVTM and CDR2 ANQGSEA. The CDR3 loop is CSVASRLGGQTYF. CDR3 bases: TGCAGCGTTGCGAGTCGATTGGGGGGGCAGACGTACTTC.

V usage is TRBV9 and J usage is TRBJ1-1; D remains unclear. The V gene's germline CDR1 is SGDLS and CDR2 YYNGEE. The length of the CDR3 is 13 residues. Trimming shortened V by 2 bases and J by 3 bases, and 8 bases separated the two germline ends. CDR3 sequence (DNA): TGTGCCAGCAGCGTTAGCGTTGACACTGAAGCTTTCTTT. It yields the protein CASSVSVDTEAFF.

The rearrangement links TRBV7-2 to TRBJ2-7; D call uncertain. The germline CDR1 and CDR2 sequences are SGHTA and FQGNSA. This CDR3 region has 13 residues. V was pared by 5 bases and J by 3 bases, with 11 bases between. The DNA for the CDR3 is TGTGCCAGCAGCCAATTCGGTGGCTACGAGCAGTACTTC. Protein: CASSQFGGYEQYF.

This chain uses TRBV4-1 with TRBJ1-3; no clear D gene. The CDR3 totals 14 residues. Germline V gene data show CDR1 as MGHRA and CDR2 as YSYEKL. V lost 4 bases and J lost 0, with 7 bases in between. CDR3 DNA sequence: TGCGCCAGCAGCCGAGGGAGCTCTGGAAACACCATATATTTT. This translates into CASSRGSSGNTIYF.

The V call is TRBV11-2, the J call TRBJ1-1; D is unclear. This CDR3 contains 13 residues. Germline assignment: CDR1 SGHAT and CDR2 FQNNGV. V lost 2 bases and J lost 4, with 8 bases in between. CDR3 nucleotide sequence: TGTGCCAGCAGCTTAATTCTCGGCACTGAAGCTTTCTTT. Its protein is CASSLILGTEAFF.

V usage is TRBV6-5 and J usage is TRBJ2-7; maybe TRBD2 (5 bases). From germline, CDR1 is MNHEY and CDR2 SVGAGI. The CDR3 is 14 amino acids. Trimming left V 2 bases short and J 5 bases short, with 13 bases between. The CDR3 nucleotides read TGTGCCAGCAGTTACGACGGAGGTCTGGACGAGCAGTACTTC. It is translated as CASSYDGGLDEQYF.

The chain combines TRBV28 with TRBJ1-5; D is perhaps TRBD1 (5 bases). The CDR3 is 13 residues long. Germline V CDR1 and CDR2: MDHEN, SYDVKM. Trimming shortened V by 2 bases and J by 9 bases, and 11 bases separated the two germline ends. The CDR3 DNA reads as TGTGCCAGCAGTTTACGGGGCCTTGGGCCCCAGCATTTT. As protein: CASSLRGLGPQHF.

The CDR3 coding sequence is TGTGCCAGCAGCCGTAGGGCGGGGACAGGGGGCACAGATACGCAGTATTTT. This encodes CASSRRAGTGGTDTQYF. The chain employs TRBV7-6 and TRBJ2-3; the match to TRBD1 covers 10 bases. The CDR3 is made up of 17 amino acids. The J segment lost 1 base and the V segment lost 5 bases, leaving 9 bases of the junction unmatched. Germline V gene data show CDR1 as SGHVS and CDR2 as FNYEAQ.

The chain is built from TRBV6-5 and TRBJ1-6; D call uncertain. V dropped 7 bases and J dropped 10 bases, with 20 bases sitting between them. CDR1 and CDR2 (germline): MNHEY, SVGAGI. The CDR3 is made up of 15 amino acids. CDR3 nucleotides: TGTGCCAGCACTTCGTCCGGGGATGGAGGGTCACCCCTCCACTTT. This codes for CASTSSGDGGSPLHF.